What follows describes a single T cell receptor beta chain. V trimming: 4 bases; J trimming: 2 bases; junction bases outside the gene matches: 8. CDR3 length equals 15 residues. Per germline, CDR1 SGHDN and CDR2 FVKESK. The data belong to a study of blood T cell repertoires in COVID-19. Clones were sequenced by immunoSEQ multiplex PCR, and TCRdb holds only the in-frame ones, with some missing. The profile covers under 130,000 clones, with approximately 80% appearing a single time and approximately 22% taken by the ten largest. The gene calls are TRBV14 and TRBJ2-7, with 7 bases that match TRBD2. The sequencing input was peripheral blood. The TCR originated in a man aged 70-80 years with active or convalescent COVID-19. CDR3 sequence: CASSPATSWPYEQYF. Here the CDR3 DNA reads TGTGCCAGCAGCCCCGCGACTAGCTGGCCCTACGAGCAGTACTTC.